This TCR beta chain comes out of a study of blood T cells in healthy people across ages. There are a few counts of this clonotype. Sample-barcoded 5' priming and a J-beta primer mix drove a second PCR of about 6 to 11 cycles. TCRdb analysed the 5' RACE reads with MiXCR anew, one entry per CDR3 protein. The sample has fewer than 800,000 distinct CDR3 sequences, 25% seen once. This CDR3 contains 14 residues. Losses at the gene ends were 8 bases for V and 0 bases for J; bases not matched to a gene: 3. Germline CDR1 reads SNHLY; CDR2 reads FYNNEI. These data also formed part of another study, on T cells of mothers and their children.

Sequenced sample: blood. This receptor was taken from a boy younger than 18 in good health. The V and J genes are TRBV2 and TRBJ2-3; 9 positions match TRBD1. This CDR3 reads CASGTGWSTDTQYF. The CDR3 DNA reads TGTGCCAGCGGGACAGGGTGGAGCACAGATACGCAGTATTTT. The full variable domain, completed using reference TRBV2 and TRBJ2-3, is EPEVTQTPSHQVTQMGQEVILRCVPISNHLYFYWYRQILGQKVEFLVSFYNNEISEKSEIFDDQFSVERPDGSNFTLKIRSTKLEDSAMYFCASGTGWSTDTQYFGPGTRLTVL.